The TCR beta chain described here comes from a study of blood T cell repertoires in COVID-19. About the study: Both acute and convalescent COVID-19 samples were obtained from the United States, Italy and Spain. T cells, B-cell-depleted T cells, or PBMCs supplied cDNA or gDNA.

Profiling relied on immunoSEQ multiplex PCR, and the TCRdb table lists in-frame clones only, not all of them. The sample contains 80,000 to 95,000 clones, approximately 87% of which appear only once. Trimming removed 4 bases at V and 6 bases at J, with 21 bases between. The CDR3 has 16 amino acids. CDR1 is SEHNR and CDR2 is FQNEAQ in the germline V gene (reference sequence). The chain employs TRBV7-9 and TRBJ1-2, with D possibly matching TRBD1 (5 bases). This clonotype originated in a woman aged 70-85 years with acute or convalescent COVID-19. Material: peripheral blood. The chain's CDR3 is CASSSTKPRDSHGYTF. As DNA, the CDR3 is TGTGCCAGCAGCTCGACCAAACCCAGGGATAGCCATGGCTACACCTTC.